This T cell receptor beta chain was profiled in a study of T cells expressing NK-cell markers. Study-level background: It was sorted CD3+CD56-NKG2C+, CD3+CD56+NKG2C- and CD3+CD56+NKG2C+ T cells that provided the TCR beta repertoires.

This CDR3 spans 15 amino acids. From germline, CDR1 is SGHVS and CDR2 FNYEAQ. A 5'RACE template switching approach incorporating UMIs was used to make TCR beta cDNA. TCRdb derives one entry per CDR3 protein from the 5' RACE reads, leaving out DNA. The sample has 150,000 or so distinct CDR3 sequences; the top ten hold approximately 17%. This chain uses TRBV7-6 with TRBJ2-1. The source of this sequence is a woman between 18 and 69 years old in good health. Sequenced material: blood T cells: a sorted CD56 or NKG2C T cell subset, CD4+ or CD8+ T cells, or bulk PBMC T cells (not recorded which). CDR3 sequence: CASSLVGRTDNEQFF.